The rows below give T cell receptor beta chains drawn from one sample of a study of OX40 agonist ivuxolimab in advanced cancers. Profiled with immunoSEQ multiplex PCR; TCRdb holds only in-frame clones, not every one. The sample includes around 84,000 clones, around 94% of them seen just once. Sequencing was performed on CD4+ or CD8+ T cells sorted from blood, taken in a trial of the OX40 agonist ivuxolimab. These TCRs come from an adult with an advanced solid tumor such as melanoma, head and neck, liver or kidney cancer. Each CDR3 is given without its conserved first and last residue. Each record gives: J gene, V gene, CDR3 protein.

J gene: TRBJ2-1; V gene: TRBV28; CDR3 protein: ASSLGGRGSYNEQF
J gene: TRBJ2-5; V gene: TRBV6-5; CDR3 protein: ASSYSWLPQETQY
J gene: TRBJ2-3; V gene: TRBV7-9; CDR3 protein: ASTAGDTQY
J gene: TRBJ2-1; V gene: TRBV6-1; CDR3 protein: ASSLTGHEQF
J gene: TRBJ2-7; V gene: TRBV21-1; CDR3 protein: ASSNQLRDRGGEQY
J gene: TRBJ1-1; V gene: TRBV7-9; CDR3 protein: ASSLGAGYKIPGAF
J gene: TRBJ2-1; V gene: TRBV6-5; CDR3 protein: ASSYSKGGAGEQF
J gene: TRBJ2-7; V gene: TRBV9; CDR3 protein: ASSSGLAYEQY
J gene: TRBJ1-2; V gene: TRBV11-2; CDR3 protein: ASSLGASNYGYT
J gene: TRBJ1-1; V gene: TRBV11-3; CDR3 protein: ASTRTGGGTEAF
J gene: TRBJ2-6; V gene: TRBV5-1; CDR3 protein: ASSLFETVVFSGANVLT
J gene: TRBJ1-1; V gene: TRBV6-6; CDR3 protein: ASLLRRGSIEAF
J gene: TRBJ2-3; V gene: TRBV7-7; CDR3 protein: ASSPVPSGTTTDTQY
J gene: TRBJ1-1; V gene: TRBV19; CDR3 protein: ASTGSSDRNTEAF
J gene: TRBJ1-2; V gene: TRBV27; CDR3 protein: ASSLYGGPDYGYT
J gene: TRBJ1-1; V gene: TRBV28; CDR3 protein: ASSPFPGQGSEAF
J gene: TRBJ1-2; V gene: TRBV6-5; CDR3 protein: ASSQDNYGYT
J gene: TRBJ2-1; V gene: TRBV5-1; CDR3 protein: ASSWVNEQF
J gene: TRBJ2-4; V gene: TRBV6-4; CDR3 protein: ASSDGYIQY
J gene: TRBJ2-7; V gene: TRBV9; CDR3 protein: ASSVDSPYEQY
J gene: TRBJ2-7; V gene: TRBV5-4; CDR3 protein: ASSLGLAGGFSYEQY
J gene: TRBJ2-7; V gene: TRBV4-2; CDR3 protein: ASSQDSGSSYEQY
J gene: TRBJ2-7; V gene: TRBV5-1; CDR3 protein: ASSLRDRGLSDEQY
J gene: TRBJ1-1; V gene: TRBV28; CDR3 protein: ASRNTGRNTEAF
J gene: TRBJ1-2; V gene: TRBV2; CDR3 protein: ASSSWTGSLYGYT
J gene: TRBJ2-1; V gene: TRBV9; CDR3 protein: ASSVEGQVYNEQF